The rows below give T cell receptor beta chains drawn from one sample of a study of T-cell reconstitution after alpha-beta-depleted transplantation in children. Via MiXCR, TCRdb re-called the PCR reads, giving one row per CDR3 protein. The sample has about 400,000 distinct CDR3 sequences; roughly 22% are singletons. The starting material was PBMCs from the stem cell graft donor, obtained from the stem cell graft. Receptors were obtained from a human donor who donated a stem cell graft to a child with acute myeloid leukemia. The conserved cysteine and the conserved F or W are not part of the CDR3 here. The order of the fields is D gene, V gene, CDR3 protein. A D gene is named only where the DNA matches it firmly.

d_call: TRBD2; v_call: TRBV6-1; cdr3_aa: ASRQLAGSYEQY
d_call: .; v_call: TRBV12-3/TRBV12-4; cdr3_aa: ASSPPTGRTDTQY
d_call: TRBD1; v_call: TRBV19; cdr3_aa: ATSGQGPDTQY
d_call: .; v_call: TRBV25-1; cdr3_aa: ASSDGAETYEQY
d_call: .; v_call: TRBV10-3; cdr3_aa: AISESEGRYEQY
d_call: .; v_call: TRBV27; cdr3_aa: ASSPGTYGYT
d_call: TRBD2; v_call: TRBV20-1; cdr3_aa: SAPLGTSGRNEQF
d_call: .; v_call: TRBV29-1; cdr3_aa: SVDRGGGYT
d_call: TRBD2; v_call: TRBV20-1; cdr3_aa: SAGGGRETQY
d_call: .; v_call: TRBV20-1; cdr3_aa: SGTVQETQY
d_call: TRBD1; v_call: TRBV20-1; cdr3_aa: SAPTLRQGADEQF
d_call: .; v_call: TRBV29-1; cdr3_aa: SVALRMTGEQY
d_call: .; v_call: TRBV7-9; cdr3_aa: ASSSGQAKNIQY
d_call: TRBD2; v_call: TRBV5-1; cdr3_aa: ASSPRTRATSTDTQY
d_call: .; v_call: TRBV12-3/TRBV12-4; cdr3_aa: ASSPRTGRENEQF
d_call: .; v_call: TRBV12-3/TRBV12-4; cdr3_aa: ATSSTGRLEHEQF
d_call: TRBD1; v_call: TRBV6-5; cdr3_aa: ASSYAQGYEQF
d_call: TRBD2; v_call: TRBV25-1; cdr3_aa: ASSALAGGSTDTQY
d_call: TRBD1; v_call: TRBV7-8; cdr3_aa: ASSMDRDFQPQH
d_call: .; v_call: TRBV19; cdr3_aa: ASKRGGFWASEAF
d_call: .; v_call: TRBV5-6; cdr3_aa: ASSKGHYEQY
d_call: .; v_call: TRBV20-1; cdr3_aa: SARPAVAYEQY
d_call: .; v_call: TRBV5-1; cdr3_aa: ASSSAGHDTDTQY
d_call: TRBD1; v_call: TRBV4-2; cdr3_aa: ASSPPGAGQGLTQY
d_call: .; v_call: TRBV5-4; cdr3_aa: ASSLRSSNTGELF
d_call: TRBD1; v_call: TRBV28; cdr3_aa: ASSGQGARDNEQF